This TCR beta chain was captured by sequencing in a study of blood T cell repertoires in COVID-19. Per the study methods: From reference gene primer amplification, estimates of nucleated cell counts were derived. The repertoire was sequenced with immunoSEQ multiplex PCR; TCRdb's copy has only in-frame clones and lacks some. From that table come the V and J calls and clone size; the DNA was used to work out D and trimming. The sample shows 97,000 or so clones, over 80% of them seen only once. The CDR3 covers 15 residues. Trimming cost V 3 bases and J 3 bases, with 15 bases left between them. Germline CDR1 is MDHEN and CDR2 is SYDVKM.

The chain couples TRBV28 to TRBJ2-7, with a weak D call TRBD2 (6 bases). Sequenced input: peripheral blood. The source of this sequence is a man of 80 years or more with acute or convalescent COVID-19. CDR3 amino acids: CASSFGGSGGYEQYF. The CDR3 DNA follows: TGTGCCAGCAGTTTTGGCGGTAGCGGAGGCTACGAGCAGTACTTC. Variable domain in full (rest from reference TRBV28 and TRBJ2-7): DVKVTQSSRYLVKRTGEKVFLECVQDMDHENMFWYRQDPGLGLRLIYFSYDVKMKEKGDIPEGYSVSREKKERFSLILESASTNQTSMYLCASSFGGSGGYEQYFGPGTRLTVT.